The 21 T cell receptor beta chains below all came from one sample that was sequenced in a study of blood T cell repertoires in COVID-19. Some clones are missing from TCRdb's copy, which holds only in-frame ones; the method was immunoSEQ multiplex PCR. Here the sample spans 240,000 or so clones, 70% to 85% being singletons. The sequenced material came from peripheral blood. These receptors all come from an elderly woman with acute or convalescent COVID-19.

The chain's CDR3 is CASSPTTGGNEKLFF. The CDR3 nucleotides read TGTGCCAGCTCACCGACGACAGGGGGGAATGAAAAACTGTTTTTT. The chain links TRBV18 to TRBJ1-4; 9 bases align to TRBD1. V was pared by 3 bases and J by 5 bases, with 4 bases of the junction left unmatched. The length of the CDR3 is 15 residues. CDR1 is KGHSH and CDR2 is LQKENI in the germline V gene.

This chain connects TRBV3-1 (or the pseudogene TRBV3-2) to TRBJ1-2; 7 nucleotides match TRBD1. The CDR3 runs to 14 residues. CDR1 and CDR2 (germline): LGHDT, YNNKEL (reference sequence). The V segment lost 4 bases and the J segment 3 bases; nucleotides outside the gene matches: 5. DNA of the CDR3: TGTGCCAGCAGCCGAATAACAGGGGACTATGGCTACACCTTC. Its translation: CASSRITGDYGYTF.

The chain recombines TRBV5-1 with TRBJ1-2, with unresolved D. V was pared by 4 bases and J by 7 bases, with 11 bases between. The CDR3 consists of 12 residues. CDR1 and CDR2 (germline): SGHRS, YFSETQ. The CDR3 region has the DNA TGCGCCAGCAGCCCTGCTGAGGGTGGCTACACCTTC. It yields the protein CASSPAEGGYTF.

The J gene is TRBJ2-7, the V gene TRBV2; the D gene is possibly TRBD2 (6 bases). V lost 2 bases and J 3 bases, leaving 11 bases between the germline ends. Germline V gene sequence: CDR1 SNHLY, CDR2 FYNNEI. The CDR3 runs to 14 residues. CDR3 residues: CASSEYGRDYEQYF. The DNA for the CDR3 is TGTGCCAGCAGTGAATACGGGAGAGACTACGAGCAGTACTTC.

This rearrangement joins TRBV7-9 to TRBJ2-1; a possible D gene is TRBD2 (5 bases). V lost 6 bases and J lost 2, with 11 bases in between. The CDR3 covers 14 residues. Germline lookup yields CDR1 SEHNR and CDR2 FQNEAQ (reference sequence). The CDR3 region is CASRYTGTYNEQFF. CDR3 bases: TGTGCCAGCAGGTATACCGGGACCTACAATGAGCAGTTCTTC.

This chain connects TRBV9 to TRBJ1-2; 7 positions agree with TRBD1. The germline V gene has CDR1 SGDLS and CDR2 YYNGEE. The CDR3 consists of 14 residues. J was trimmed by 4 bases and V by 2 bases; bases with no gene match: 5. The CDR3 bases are TGTGCCAGCAGCGTCAAGTGGGACAGCTATGGCTACACCTTC. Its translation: CASSVKWDSYGYTF.

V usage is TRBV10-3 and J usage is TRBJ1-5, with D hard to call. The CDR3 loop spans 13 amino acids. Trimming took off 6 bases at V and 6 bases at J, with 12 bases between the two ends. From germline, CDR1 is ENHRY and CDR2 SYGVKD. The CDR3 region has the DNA TGTGCCATCAGCAACAGTGAACGTCAGCCCCAGCATTTT. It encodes CAISNSERQPQHF.

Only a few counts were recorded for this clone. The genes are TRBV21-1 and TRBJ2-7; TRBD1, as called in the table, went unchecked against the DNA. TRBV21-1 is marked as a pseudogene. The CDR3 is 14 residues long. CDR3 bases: TGTGCCAGCAGCAAAGTCCAGGCTTACTACGAGCAGTACTTC. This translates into CASSKVQAYYEQYF.

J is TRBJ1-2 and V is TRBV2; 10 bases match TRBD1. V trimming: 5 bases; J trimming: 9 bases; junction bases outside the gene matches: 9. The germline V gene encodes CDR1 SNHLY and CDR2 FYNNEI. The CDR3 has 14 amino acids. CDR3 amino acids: CASSLDRDRGRYTF. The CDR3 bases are TGTGCCAGCAGTTTAGACCGGGACAGGGGACGCTACACCTTC.

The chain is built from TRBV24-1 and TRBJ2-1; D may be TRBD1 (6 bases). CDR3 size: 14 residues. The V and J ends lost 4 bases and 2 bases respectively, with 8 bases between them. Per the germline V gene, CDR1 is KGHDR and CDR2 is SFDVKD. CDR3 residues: CATSEQGPYNEQFF. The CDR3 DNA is TGTGCCACCAGTGAACAGGGCCCCTACAATGAGCAGTTCTTC.

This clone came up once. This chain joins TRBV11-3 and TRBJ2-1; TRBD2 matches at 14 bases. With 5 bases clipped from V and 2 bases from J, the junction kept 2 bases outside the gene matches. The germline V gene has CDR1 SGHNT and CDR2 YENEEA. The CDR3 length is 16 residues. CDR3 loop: CASSRGLAGAYNEQFF. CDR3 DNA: TGTGCCAGCAGCCGGGGACTAGCGGGGGCCTACAATGAGCAGTTCTTC.

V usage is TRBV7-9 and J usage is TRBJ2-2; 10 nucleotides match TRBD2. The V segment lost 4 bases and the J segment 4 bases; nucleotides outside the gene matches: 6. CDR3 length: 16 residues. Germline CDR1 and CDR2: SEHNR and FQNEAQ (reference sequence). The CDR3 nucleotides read TGTGCCAGCAGCTCTAGCGGGAGAATGTCCACCGGGGAGCTGTTTTTT. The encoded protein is CASSSSGRMSTGELFF.

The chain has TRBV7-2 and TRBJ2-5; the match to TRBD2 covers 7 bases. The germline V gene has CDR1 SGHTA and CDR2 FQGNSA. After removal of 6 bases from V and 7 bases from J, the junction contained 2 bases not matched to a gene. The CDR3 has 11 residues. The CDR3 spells CASSPGGTQYF. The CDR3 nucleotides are TGTGCCAGCAGTCCGGGGGGGACCCAGTACTTC.

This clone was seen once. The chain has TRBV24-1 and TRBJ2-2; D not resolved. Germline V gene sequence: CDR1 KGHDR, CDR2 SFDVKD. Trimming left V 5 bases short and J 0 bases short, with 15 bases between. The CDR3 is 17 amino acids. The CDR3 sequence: CATSAALGYANTGELFF. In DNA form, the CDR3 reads TGTGCCACCAGTGCGGCGTTGGGCTACGCGAACACCGGGGAGCTGTTTTTT.

The CDR3 is CASSQGDAGIQPQHF. The CDR3 DNA follows: TGTGCCAGCAGCCAGGGAGATGCTGGAATCCAGCCCCAGCATTTT. V is TRBV3-1 (or the pseudogene TRBV3-2) and J is TRBJ1-5; D call uncertain. With 3 bases removed from V and 7 bases from J, the gap between germline ends came to 16 bases. This CDR3 is 15 amino acids long. CDR1 is LGHDT and CDR2 is YNNKEL in the germline V gene (reference sequence).

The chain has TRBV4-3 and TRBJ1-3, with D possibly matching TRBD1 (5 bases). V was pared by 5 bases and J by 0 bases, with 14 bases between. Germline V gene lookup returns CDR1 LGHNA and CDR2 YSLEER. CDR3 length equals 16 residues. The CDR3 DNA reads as TGCGCCAGCAGCGTTTCGTCAGGGTCCTCTGGAAACACCATATATTTT. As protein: CASSVSSGSSGNTIYF.

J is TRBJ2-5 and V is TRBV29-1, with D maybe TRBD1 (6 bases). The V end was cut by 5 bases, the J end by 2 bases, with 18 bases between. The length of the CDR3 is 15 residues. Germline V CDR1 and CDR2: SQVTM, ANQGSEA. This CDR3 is CSVIISFGQQETQYF. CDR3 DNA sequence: TGCAGCGTTATAATTTCATTTGGACAGCAAGAGACCCAGTACTTC.

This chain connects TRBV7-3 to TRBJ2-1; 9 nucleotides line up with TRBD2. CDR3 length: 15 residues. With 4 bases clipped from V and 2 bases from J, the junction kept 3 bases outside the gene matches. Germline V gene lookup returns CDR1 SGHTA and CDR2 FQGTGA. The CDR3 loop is CASSSLAGTYNEQFF. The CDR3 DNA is TGTGCCAGCAGCTCCCTAGCGGGAACCTACAATGAGCAGTTCTTC.

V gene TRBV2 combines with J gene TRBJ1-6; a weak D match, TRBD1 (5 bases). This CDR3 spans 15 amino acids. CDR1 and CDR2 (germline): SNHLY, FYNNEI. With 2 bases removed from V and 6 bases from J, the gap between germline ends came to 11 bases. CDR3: CASSERGRFNSPLHF. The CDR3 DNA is TGTGCCAGCAGTGAAAGGGGCCGATTTAATTCACCCCTCCACTTT.

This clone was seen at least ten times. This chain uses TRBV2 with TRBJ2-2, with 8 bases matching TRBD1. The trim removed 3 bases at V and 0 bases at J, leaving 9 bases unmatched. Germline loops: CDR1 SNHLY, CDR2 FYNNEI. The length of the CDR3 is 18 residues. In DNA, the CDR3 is TGTGCCAGCAGTGATGGGGTCTGGACAGGGACGAACACCGGGGAGCTGTTTTTT. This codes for CASSDGVWTGTNTGELFF.

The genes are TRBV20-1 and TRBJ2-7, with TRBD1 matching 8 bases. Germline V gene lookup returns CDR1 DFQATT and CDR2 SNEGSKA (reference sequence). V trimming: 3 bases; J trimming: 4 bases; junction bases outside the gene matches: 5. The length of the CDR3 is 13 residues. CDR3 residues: CSASFQGAYEQYF. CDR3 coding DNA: TGCAGTGCTAGTTTCCAGGGGGCGTACGAGCAGTACTTC.